These T cell receptor beta chains were read from a single sample in a study of Ad26.COV2.S vaccination and SARS-CoV-2 variants. This table comes from immunoSEQ multiplex PCR, and its TCRdb copy is limited to in-frame clones, with some not included. The sample contains roughly 680,000 clones, more than 70% of which appear only once. The sample in question was peripheral blood, obtained in a trial of Ad26.COV2.S vaccine versus placebo. The receptor set was obtained from a person between 18 and 65 years old who received the Ad26.COV2.S COVID-19 vaccine or a placebo. The CDR3 runs from the conserved cysteine through the conserved F or W. A D gene is named only where the DNA matches it firmly. Size values are once, few and many counts, or a class for expanded clones, and some rows have none.

abundance	v_gene	j_gene	d_gene	CDR3nt	CDR3aa
-	TRBV11-3	TRBJ2-7	TRBD2	TGTGCCAGCAGCAAGACTAGCGGGGGCGAGCAGTACTTC	CASSKTSGGEQYF
-	TRBV4-1	TRBJ1-1	-	TGCGCCAGCAGCCCAGGGCCTATGAACACTGAAGCTTTCTTT	CASSPGPMNTEAFF
few	TRBV7-3	TRBJ2-7	-	TGTGCCAGCAGCCCGGGGATCAGGGTCCACGAGCAGTACTTC	CASSPGIRVHEQYF
few	TRBV18	TRBJ2-7	TRBD2	TGTGCCAGCTCATATCTAGCGGGAGCGTCCTACGAGCAGTACTTC	CASSYLAGASYEQYF
-	TRBV11-2	TRBJ1-1	-	TGTGCCAGCAGCTTCGTTGGGGGCTCCATGAACACTGAAGCTTTCTTT	CASSFVGGSMNTEAFF
-	TRBV30	TRBJ1-2	TRBD1	TGTGCCTGGAGTATAAGACAGGGAACTCTCTATGGCTACACCTTC	CAWSIRQGTLYGYTF
few	TRBV4-2	TRBJ2-2	TRBD1	TGTGCCAGCAGCCAAGATTTGGCCAGGGGGCGCCCCGGGGAGCTGTTTTTT	CASSQDLARGRPGELFF
-	TRBV3-1/TRBV3-2	TRBJ2-3	TRBD2	TGTGCCAGCAGCCAAGGGCTAGCGGGAAACACAGATACGCAGTATTTT	CASSQGLAGNTDTQYF
-	TRBV2	TRBJ2-7	-	TGTGCCAGCAGGTACAGCTCCTACGAGCAGTACTTC	CASRYSSYEQYF
-	TRBV19	TRBJ2-1	TRBD2	TGTGCCAGTAGTATAAACCTTCTAGCGGGAGGGCCCGATGAGCAGTTCTTC	CASSINLLAGGPDEQFF
-	TRBV5-1	TRBJ2-7	TRBD1	TGCGCCAGCAGCTTGGGGGTGACAGGGGGCCACGAGCAGTACTTC	CASSLGVTGGHEQYF
-	TRBV24-1	TRBJ2-2	TRBD1	TGTGCCACCAGTGACAGTCACAGGGGATCAACCGGGGAGCTGTTTTTT	CATSDSHRGSTGELFF
-	TRBV11-2	TRBJ1-6	-	TGTGCCAGCAGCCGACAAAATGGGGGGGGTACTTCACCCCTCCACTTT	CASSRQNGGGTSPLHF
-	TRBV25-1	TRBJ2-1	TRBD1	TGTGCCAGCAATAGGACAGGACCCTACAATGAGCAGTTCTTC	CASNRTGPYNEQFF
-	TRBV7-2	TRBJ1-2	-	TGTGCCAGCAGCCTAGAAGCTGGACACTATGGCTACACCTTC	CASSLEAGHYGYTF
-	TRBV6-5	TRBJ2-1	-	TGTGCCAGCAGCCTCCGGGGGTACAATGAGCAGTTCTTC	CASSLRGYNEQFF
-	TRBV18	TRBJ2-5	TRBD1	TGTGCCAGCTCTCCGGGACAGGGGCGGCAGACCCAGTACTTC	CASSPGQGRQTQYF
-	TRBV7-9	TRBJ2-5	-	TGTGCCAGCACCTGGGGGGCTTCTGTGCGAGAGACCCAGTACTTC	CASTWGASVRETQYF
-	TRBV12-3/TRBV12-4	TRBJ1-1	-	TGTGCCAGCAGTTTAGTGGACACTGAAGCTTTCTTT	CASSLVDTEAFF
-	TRBV5-1	TRBJ2-7	TRBD1	TGCGCCAGCAGCTTGGGACCGGGACAGTCTCAAGAGCAGTACTTC	CASSLGPGQSQEQYF
once	TRBV29-1	TRBJ1-4	TRBD1	TGCAGCGTTACCGGACAGGGGAATGAAAAACTGTTTTTT	CSVTGQGNEKLFF
-	TRBV15	TRBJ2-7	-	TGTGCCACCAGCAGAGAGGTTTGGCAGACCCCGGGGGAGCAGTACTTC	CATSREVWQTPGEQYF
few	TRBV4-2	TRBJ2-7	TRBD2	TGTGCCAGCAGCCAAGAAGGGACTAGCAGATACGAGCAGTACTTC	CASSQEGTSRYEQYF
-	TRBV6-4	TRBJ2-3	TRBD1	TGTGCCAGCAGTGTCGGTTCAGGGGGCTCTTCCAAGAGCACAGATACGCAGTATTTT	CASSVGSGGSSKSTDTQYF
-	TRBV7-2	TRBJ2-5	TRBD2	TGTGCCAGCAGCGAAGAAATAGCGGGAGGGCGGGAGACCCAGTACTTC	CASSEEIAGGRETQYF
-	TRBV7-2	TRBJ2-1	-	TGTGCCAGCAGCCGAGGGACAACTGAGCAGTTCTTC	CASSRGTTEQFF
-	TRBV6-5	TRBJ2-1	TRBD2	TGTGCCAGCAGCCCCCCTAGCGGGGCACTCAATGAGCAGTTCTTC	CASSPPSGALNEQFF
-	TRBV2	TRBJ2-7	-	TGTGCCAGCAGTGACACCTACTACGAGCAGTACTTC	CASSDTYYEQYF
-	TRBV5-4	TRBJ2-2	-	TGTGCCAGCAGCTTGGGGAGGAACACCGGGGAGCTGTTTTTT	CASSLGRNTGELFF
-	TRBV19	TRBJ1-5	-	TGTGCCACAAGCCAGGGCGAAGGTCAGCCCCAGCATTTT	CATSQGEGQPQHF
-	TRBV24-1	TRBJ2-3	-	TGTGCCACTCAGGGGAGGGGCCCCACAGATACGCAGTATTTT	CATQGRGPTDTQYF
once	TRBV7-9	TRBJ2-7	-	TGTGCCAGCAGCTTGAGCTCCTACGAGCAGTACTTC	CASSLSSYEQYF
-	TRBV29-1	TRBJ1-1	-	TGCAGCGTGCTGGTTGAGGGGACTGAAGCTTTCTTT	CSVLVEGTEAFF
-	TRBV6-5	TRBJ1-1	-	TGTGCCAGCAGTACCTCCTGGGGGAACACTGAAGCTTTCTTT	CASSTSWGNTEAFF
-	TRBV9	TRBJ1-1	-	TGTGCCAGCGGAAGGAGCCCGAACACTGAAGCTTTCTTT	CASGRSPNTEAFF
-	TRBV27	TRBJ2-2	TRBD2	TGTGCCAGCAGGGGTAGCGGGAGCCTCCAGGAGAACACCGGGGAGCTGTTTTTT	CASRGSGSLQENTGELFF
-	TRBV5-5	TRBJ2-5	TRBD2	TGTGCCAGCAGCAGCGCCGGGGGGGCGGAGACCCAGTACTTC	CASSSAGGAETQYF
-	TRBV27	TRBJ1-1	-	TGTGCCAGCAGTTGGGCGGCGAACACTGAAGCTTTCTTT	CASSWAANTEAFF
-	TRBV5-1	TRBJ1-2	-	TGCGCCAGCAGCTTGGATGGGACGGAGAACTATGGCTACACCTTC	CASSLDGTENYGYTF
-	TRBV29-1	TRBJ2-5	-	TGCAGCGTTGTAATAGAAGTAGAGACCCAGTACTTC	CSVVIEVETQYF
once	TRBV5-1	TRBJ2-7	TRBD1	TGCGCCAGCAGCTCCTCCCGGGACAGCTCCTACGAGCAGTACTTC	CASSSSRDSSYEQYF